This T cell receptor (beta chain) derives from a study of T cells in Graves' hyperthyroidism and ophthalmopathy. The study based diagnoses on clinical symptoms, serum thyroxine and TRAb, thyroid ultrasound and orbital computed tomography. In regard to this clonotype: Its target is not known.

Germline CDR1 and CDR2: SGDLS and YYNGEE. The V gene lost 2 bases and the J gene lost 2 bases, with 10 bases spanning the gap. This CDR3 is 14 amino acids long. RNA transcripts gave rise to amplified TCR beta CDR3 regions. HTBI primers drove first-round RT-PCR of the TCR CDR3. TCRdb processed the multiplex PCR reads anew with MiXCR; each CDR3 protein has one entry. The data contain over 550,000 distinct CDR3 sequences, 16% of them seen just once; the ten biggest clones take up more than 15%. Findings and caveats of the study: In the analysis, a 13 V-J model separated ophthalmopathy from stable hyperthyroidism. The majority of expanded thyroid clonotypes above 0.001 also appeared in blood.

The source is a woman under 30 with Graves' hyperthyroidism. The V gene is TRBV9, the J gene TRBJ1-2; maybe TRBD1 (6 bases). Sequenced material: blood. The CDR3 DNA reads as TGTGCCAGCAGCGTTGGAGGGGGGAACTATGGCTACACCTTC. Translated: CASSVGGGNYGYTF.